This T cell receptor beta chain was observed in a study of glioma-infiltrating T cells after dendritic cell vaccination. Across the whole study: Autologous tumor lysate was loaded overnight onto monocyte-derived dendritic cells grown about 7 days with IL-4 and GM-CSF.

Amplification used 60 V beta primers and 13 J beta primers. Libraries were prepared by immunoSEQ multiplex PCR; TCRdb keeps only in-frame clonotypes and omits some of them. The sample has 100,000 or so clones, roughly 90% seen once. Time point of the sample: after dendritic cell vaccination, including at tumor progression/relapse. Study observations and caveats: Estimated pretreatment TIL content predicted outcome after dendritic cell vaccination.

Regarding this clone: Its antigen is not known.

CDR3 length: 15 amino acids. Per the germline V gene, CDR1 is KGHSH and CDR2 is LQKENI. V lost 6 bases to trimming and J lost 5 bases, with 17 bases between them. The rearrangement uses TRBV18 and TRBJ1-5; TRBD1 might be the D (6 bases). The specimen was blood, collected after dendritic cell vaccination. This TCR was sampled from a human donor with glioblastoma. Here the CDR3 DNA reads TGTGCCAGCTCCCCGGGAGGGGGGAACCATCAGCCCCAGCATTTT. Translating it yields CASSPGGGNHQPQHF. The full variable domain, in which reference TRBV18 and TRBJ1-5 provide the parts outside the CDR3, is NAGVMQNPRHLVRRRGQEARLRCSPMKGHSHVYWYRQLPEEGLKFMVYLQKENIIDESGMPKERFSAEFPKEGPSILRIQQVVRGDSAAYFCASSPGGGNHQPQHFGDGTRLSIL.